The next 14 T cell receptor beta chains were all read from a single sample in a study of blood T cell repertoires in COVID-19. Sequencing was performed with immunoSEQ multiplex PCR; in TCRdb, only in-frame clones are kept and a portion is missing. Of 150,000 or so clones in the sample, around 82% were seen once. Input material: peripheral blood. The receptors stem from a man in his fifties or sixties who had recovered from COVID-19.

This chain links TRBV11-2 with TRBJ2-3, with 13 positions matching TRBD2. Germline CDR1 and CDR2: SGHAT and FQNNGV. Germline trimming cut 5 bases from V and 2 bases from J; bases unmatched to any gene: 7. CDR3 length equals 17 residues. DNA for the CDR3: TGTGCCAGCAGCCCACGACTAGCGGGGGGAATCACAGATACGCAGTATTTT. Translating it yields CASSPRLAGGITDTQYF.

The chain couples TRBV3-1 (or the pseudogene TRBV3-2) to TRBJ2-3; 7 bases match TRBD2. V was pared by 1 base and J by 6 bases, with 4 bases of the junction left unmatched. The CDR3 extends over 14 amino acids. Germline-derived CDR1 and CDR2 are LGHDT and YNNKEL (reference sequence). For the CDR3, the DNA is TGTGCCAGCAGCCAAGTCAGCGGGGTCGATACGCAGTATTTT. Translating it yields CASSQVSGVDTQYF.

V is TRBV4-1 and J is TRBJ2-2; 8 nucleotides match TRBD1. This CDR3 has 17 amino acids. V dropped 2 bases and J dropped 8; count of bases not matched to a gene: 13. The V gene's germline CDR1 is MGHRA and CDR2 YSYEKL. CDR3 sequence reads: CASSQLTRQGSWGELFF. The CDR3 DNA reads as TGCGCCAGCAGCCAACTCACACGACAGGGGTCATGGGGGGAGCTGTTTTTT.

The rearrangement uses TRBV5-4 and TRBJ1-5; TRBD1 matches at 7 bases. CDR1 and CDR2 from the germline V gene are SGHNT and YYREEE (reference sequence). J gave up 1 base and V 5 bases, and 3 bases lay outside the gene matches. There are 14 residues in the CDR3. In DNA form, the CDR3 reads TGTGCCAGCAGTCCGGACAGGAGCAATCAGCCCCAGCATTTT. Encoded protein: CASSPDRSNQPQHF.

The V gene is TRBV5-6, the J gene TRBJ1-2; D gene unclear. Germline V gene lookup returns CDR1 SGHDT and CDR2 YYEEEE. The CDR3 loop spans 13 amino acids. V gave up 0 bases and J gave up 8 bases, with 11 bases separating them. CDR3 amino acids: CASSLGLAGGYTF. In DNA form, the CDR3 reads TGTGCCAGCAGCTTGGGACTCGCCGGAGGCTACACCTTC.

The chain recombines TRBV2 with TRBJ2-1, with 10 bases aligning to TRBD2. The CDR3 is made up of 14 amino acids. CDR1 and CDR2 from the germline V gene are SNHLY and FYNNEI. Trimming removed 6 bases from V and 4 bases from J; junction bases left unmatched: 3. The CDR3 coding sequence is TGTGCCAGCAGGCGTAGCGGGGGGTACAATGAGCAGTTCTTC. Protein product: CASRRSGGYNEQFF.

The J gene is TRBJ1-6, the V gene TRBV7-3; perhaps TRBD1 as D (6 bases). Per germline, CDR1 SGHTA and CDR2 FQGTGA. Trimming removed 4 bases at V and 0 bases at J, with 16 bases between. The CDR3 covers 18 residues. The DNA of the CDR3 is TGTGCCAGCAGCTCTCCTGGACAGTCGAGCTCCTATAATTCACCCCTCCACTTT. Translating it yields CASSSPGQSSSYNSPLHF.

V gene TRBV19 combines with J gene TRBJ1-4; TRBD1 is a possible D gene (5 bases). Germline-derived CDR1 and CDR2 are LNHDA and SQIVND (reference sequence). V lost 6 bases and J 3 bases, leaving 14 bases between the germline ends. The CDR3 contains 15 residues. CDR3 DNA sequence: TGTGCCAGTAGAGCCTTCAGGGCTGCTAATGAAAAACTGTTTTTT. Its protein product is CASRAFRAANEKLFF.

V and J are TRBV30 and TRBJ2-7, with 11 bases lining up with TRBD1. Germline lookup yields CDR1 GTSNPN and CDR2 SVGIG (reference sequence). The CDR3 runs to 15 residues. Germline trimming cut 3 bases from V and 2 bases from J; bases unmatched to any gene: 6. In nucleotides, the CDR3 is TGTGCCTGGAGCCCGGGACAGGGGGGGGCCTACGAGCAGTACTTC. Residues: CAWSPGQGGAYEQYF.

V gene TRBV4-1 combines with J gene TRBJ2-6, with 7 bases aligning to TRBD1. V lost 1 base and J lost 0; bases outside the gene matches: 12. Looked up from germline, CDR1 is MGHRA and CDR2 is YSYEKL. This CDR3 comprises 20 residues. The CDR3 spells CASSQGLRARGNSGANVLTF. For the CDR3, the DNA is TGCGCCAGCAGCCAAGGTTTGCGGGCCAGGGGGAACTCTGGGGCCAACGTCCTGACTTTC.

The genes are TRBV2 and TRBJ1-6; weak D call: TRBD1 (6 bases). Per germline, CDR1 SNHLY and CDR2 FYNNEI. V lost 7 bases and J 3 bases, leaving 13 bases between the germline ends. The CDR3 spans 15 residues. CDR3 bases: TGTGCCAGCACGTCACAGGGAGACTATAATTCACCCCTCCACTTT. It is translated as CASTSQGDYNSPLHF. Using reference TRBV2 and TRBJ1-6 for the parts outside the CDR3, the full variable domain is EPEVTQTPSHQVTQMGQEVILRCVPISNHLYFYWYRQILGQKVEFLVSFYNNEISEKSEIFDDQFSVERPDGSNFTLKIRSTKLEDSAMYFCASTSQGDYNSPLHFGNGTRLTVT.

J is TRBJ2-2 and V is TRBV24-1; 7 positions agree with TRBD1. The V and J ends lost 7 bases and 0 bases, in that order; junction bases with no gene match: 7. The germline V gene encodes CDR1 KGHDR and CDR2 SFDVKD. This CDR3 comprises 16 residues. The CDR3 here is CATSRGRGSNTGELFF. The CDR3 nucleotides read TGTGCCACCAGCAGGGGGAGAGGTTCGAACACCGGGGAGCTGTTTTTT.

V is TRBV5-1 and J is TRBJ1-3; 8 bases map to TRBD1. After removal of 9 bases from V and 1 base from J, the junction contained 9 bases not matched to a gene. This CDR3 has 15 residues. Germline lookup yields CDR1 SGHRS and CDR2 YFSETQ. CDR3 protein: CATRPDRVSGNTIYF. DNA of the CDR3: TGCGCCACCCGACCGGACAGGGTGTCTGGAAACACCATATATTTT. Filled out from reference TRBV5-1 and TRBJ1-3, the complete variable domain reads KAGVTQTPRYLIKTRGQQVTLSCSPISGHRSVSWYQQTPGQGLQFLFEYFSETQRNKGNFPGRFSGRQFSNSRSEMNVSTLELGDSALYLCATRPDRVSGNTIYFGEGSWLTVV.

The chain employs TRBV23-1 and TRBJ1-4, with TRBD1 identical over 9 bases. TRBV23-1 is an open reading frame whose function is uncertain. Germline trimming cut 2 bases from V and 4 bases from J; bases unmatched to any gene: 17. The length of the CDR3 is 20 residues. The CDR3 nucleotides are TGCGCCAGCAGTCAAGAAACCGGGACAGGGTATCAGATGATTAATGAAAAACTGTTTTTT. Its translation is CASSQETGTGYQMINEKLFF.